One and the same sample provided the 5 T cell receptor beta chains below, sequenced in a study of spatial heterogeneity in lung cancer. TCRdb independently ran MiXCR on the 5' RACE reads; one entry per CDR3 protein. This table has 20,000 to 25,000 distinct CDR3 sequences, roughly 6.7% appearing once. General observations from the study: One measure, the expanded intratumoral alpha and beta TCR count, tracked tumor mutation counts.

Time point reported: sample taken at primary tumor resection. These TCRs' antigens remain unknown. The sequenced sample was lung tumor tissue, obtained at surgery. These receptors all come from a male donor with early-stage non-small cell lung cancer.

This clonotype was found many times. This chain connects TRBV28 to TRBJ2-3; a possible D gene is TRBD2 (6 bases). The CDR3 extends over 15 amino acids. V lost 2 bases and J lost 0, with 9 bases in between. Germline loops: CDR1 MDHEN, CDR2 SYDVKM. CDR3 nucleotide sequence: TGTGCCAGCAGTTTAGGGGGGAAAAGCACAGATACGCAGTATTTT. Translation: CASSLGGKSTDTQYF.

This clonotype was counted only a few times. The chain combines TRBV10-3 with TRBJ1-5; D unclear. This CDR3 has 12 amino acids. The V gene's germline CDR1 is ENHRY and CDR2 SYGVKD. Deletions cut 4 bases from V and 4 bases from J, with 5 bases between. CDR3 sequence: CAISVGNQPQHF. The CDR3 coding sequence is TGTGCCATCAGTGTGGGGAATCAGCCCCAGCATTTT.

This clonotype is categorized as medium-sized. The gene calls are TRBV29-1 and TRBJ2-2; D remains ambiguous. The CDR3 totals 14 residues. Germline assignment: CDR1 SQVTM and CDR2 ANQGSEA. CDR3: CSARRNANTGELFF. CDR3 bases: TGCAGTGCTCGGCGGAACGCGAACACCGGGGAGCTGTTTTTT.

This clonotype was recorded at least ten times. The rearrangement uses TRBV7-2 and TRBJ2-1; possible D gene TRBD2, 5 bases. The ends were cut back, 7 bases at V and 0 bases at J, with 10 bases in the middle. The CDR3 spans 14 residues. Germline values: CDR1 SGHTA, CDR2 FQGNSA. For the CDR3, the DNA is TGTGCCAGCAAAGAGGACTTCTCCTACAATGAGCAGTTCTTC. As protein: CASKEDFSYNEQFF.

CDR3 nucleotide sequence: TGTGCCAGCAGTCGGGACAGCAAAAACATTCAGTACTTC. Translation: CASSRDSKNIQYF. V gene TRBV6-5 combines with J gene TRBJ2-4, with 7 bases matching TRBD1. V lost 5 bases and J lost 3; bases outside the gene matches: 1. The CDR3 runs 13 residues. Germline V gives CDR1 MNHEY, CDR2 SVGAGI.